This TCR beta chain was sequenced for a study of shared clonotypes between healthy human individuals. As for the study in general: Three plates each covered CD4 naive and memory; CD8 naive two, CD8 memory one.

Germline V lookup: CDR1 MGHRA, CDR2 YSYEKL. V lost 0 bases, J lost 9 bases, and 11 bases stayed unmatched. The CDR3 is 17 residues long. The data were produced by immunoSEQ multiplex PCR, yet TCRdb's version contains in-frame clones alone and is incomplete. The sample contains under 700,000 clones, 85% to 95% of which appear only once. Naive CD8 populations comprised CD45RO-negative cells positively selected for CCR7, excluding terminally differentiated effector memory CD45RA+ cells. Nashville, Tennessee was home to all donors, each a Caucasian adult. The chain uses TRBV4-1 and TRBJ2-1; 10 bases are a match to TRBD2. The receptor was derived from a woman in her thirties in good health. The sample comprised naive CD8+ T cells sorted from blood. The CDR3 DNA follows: TGCGCCAGCAGCCAAGATCCTACTAGCGGGGTCTTGGGTGAGCAGTTCTTC. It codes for CASSQDPTSGVLGEQFF.